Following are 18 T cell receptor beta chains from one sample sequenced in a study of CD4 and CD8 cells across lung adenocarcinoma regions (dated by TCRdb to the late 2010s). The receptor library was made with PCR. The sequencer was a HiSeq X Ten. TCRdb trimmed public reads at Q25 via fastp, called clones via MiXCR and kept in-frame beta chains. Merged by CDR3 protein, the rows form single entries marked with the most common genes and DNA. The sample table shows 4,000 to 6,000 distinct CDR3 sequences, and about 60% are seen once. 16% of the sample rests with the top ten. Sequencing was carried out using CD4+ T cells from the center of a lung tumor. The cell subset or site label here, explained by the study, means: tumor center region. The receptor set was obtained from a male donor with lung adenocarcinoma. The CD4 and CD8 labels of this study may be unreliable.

The CDR3 here is CASRKDRTDREQYF. The CDR3, as DNA: TGTGCCAGCAGGAAGGACCGGACGGACCGCGAGCAGTACTTC. V is TRBV6-1 and J is TRBJ2-1; no definite D call. Gene TRBJ2-7 matches the end of the DNA better, so the J call may be wrong. This CDR3 has 14 amino acids. From germline, CDR1 is MNHNS and CDR2 SASEGT.

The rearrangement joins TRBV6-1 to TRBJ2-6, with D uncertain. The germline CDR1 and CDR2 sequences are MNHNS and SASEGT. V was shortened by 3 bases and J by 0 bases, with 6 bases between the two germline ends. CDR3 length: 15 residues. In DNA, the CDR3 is TGTGCCAGCAGTGACGACATCTCTGGGGCCAACGTCCTGACTTTC. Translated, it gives CASSDDISGANVLTF.

As DNA, the CDR3 is TGTGCCAGCAGCCTCCTCAGCGGGTTACAAGAGACCCAGTACTTC. This gives the protein CASSLLSGLQETQYF. This chain links TRBV14 with TRBJ2-5, with D possibly matching TRBD2 (6 bases). Trimming pared 4 bases from V and 2 bases from J, leaving 14 bases between. Germline V gives CDR1 SGHDN, CDR2 FVKESK. This CDR3 has 15 amino acids.

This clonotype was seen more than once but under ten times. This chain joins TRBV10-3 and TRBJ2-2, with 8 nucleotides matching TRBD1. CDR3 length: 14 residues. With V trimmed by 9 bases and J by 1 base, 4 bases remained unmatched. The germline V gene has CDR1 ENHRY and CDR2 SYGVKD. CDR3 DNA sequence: TGTGCCATATCCGGGACAGGGAACACCGGGGAGCTGTTTTTT. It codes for CAISGTGNTGELFF.

CDR3 bases: TGTGCCAGCAGCTTATCGCTAGCGGGACAAGAGACCCAGTACTTC. It yields the protein CASSLSLAGQETQYF. The chain recombines TRBV7-2 with TRBJ2-7, with 9 bases lining up with TRBD2. The DNA end favors TRBJ2-5, so the J call may be wrong. Germline values: CDR1 SGHTA, CDR2 FQGNSA. The CDR3 runs 15 residues.

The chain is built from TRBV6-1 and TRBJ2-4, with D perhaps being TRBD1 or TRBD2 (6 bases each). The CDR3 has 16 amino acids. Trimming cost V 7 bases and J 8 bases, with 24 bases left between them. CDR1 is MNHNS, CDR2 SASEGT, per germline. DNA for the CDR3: TGTGCCAGCACGTCGGACGGGGGCCGCGGGGAAGACATTCAGTACTTC. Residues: CASTSDGGRGEDIQYF.

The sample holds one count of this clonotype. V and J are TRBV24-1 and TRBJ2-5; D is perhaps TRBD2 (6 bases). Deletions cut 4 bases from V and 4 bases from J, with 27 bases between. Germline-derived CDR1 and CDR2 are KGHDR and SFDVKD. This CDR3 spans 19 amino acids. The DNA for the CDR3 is TGTGCCACCAGTGACCCCCTGGGGTCTGGCGGCGGGGACCCAGAGACCCAGTACTTC. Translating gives CATSDPLGSGGGDPETQYF.

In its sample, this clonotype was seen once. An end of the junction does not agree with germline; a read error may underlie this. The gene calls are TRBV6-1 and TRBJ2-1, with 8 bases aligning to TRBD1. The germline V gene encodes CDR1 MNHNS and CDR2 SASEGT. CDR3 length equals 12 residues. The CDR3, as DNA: TGTGCCAGCAGGGACAGGGCTGGAGAGCAGTATTTC. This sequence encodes CASRDRAGEQYF.

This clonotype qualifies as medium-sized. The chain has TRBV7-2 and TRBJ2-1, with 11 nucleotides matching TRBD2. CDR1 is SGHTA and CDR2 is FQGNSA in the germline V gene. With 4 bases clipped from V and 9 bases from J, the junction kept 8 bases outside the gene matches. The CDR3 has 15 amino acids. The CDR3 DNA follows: TGTGCCAGCAGCTATGTAGCGGGAGGGGGGGGTGAGCAGTTCTTC. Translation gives CASSYVAGGGGEQFF.

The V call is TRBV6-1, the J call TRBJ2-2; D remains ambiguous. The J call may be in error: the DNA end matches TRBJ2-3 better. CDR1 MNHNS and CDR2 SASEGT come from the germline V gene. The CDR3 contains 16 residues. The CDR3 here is CASSEMDAVNTGTQYF. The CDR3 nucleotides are TGTGCCAGCAGTGAAATGGACGCGGTGAACACCGGTACGCAGTATTTT.

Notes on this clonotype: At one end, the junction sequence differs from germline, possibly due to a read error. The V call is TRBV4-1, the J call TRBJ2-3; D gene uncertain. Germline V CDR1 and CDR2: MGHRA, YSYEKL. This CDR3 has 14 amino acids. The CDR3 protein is CTSSQPYEIDTQYF. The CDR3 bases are TGCACCAGCAGCCAACCTTACGAAATAGATACGCAGTATTTT.

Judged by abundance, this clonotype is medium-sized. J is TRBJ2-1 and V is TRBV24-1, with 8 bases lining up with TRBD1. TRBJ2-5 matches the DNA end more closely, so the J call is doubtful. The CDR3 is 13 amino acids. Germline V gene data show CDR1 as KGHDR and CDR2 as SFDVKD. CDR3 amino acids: CATSETGVETQYF. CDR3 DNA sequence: TGTGCCACCAGTGAGACAGGGGTGGAGACCCAGTACTTC.

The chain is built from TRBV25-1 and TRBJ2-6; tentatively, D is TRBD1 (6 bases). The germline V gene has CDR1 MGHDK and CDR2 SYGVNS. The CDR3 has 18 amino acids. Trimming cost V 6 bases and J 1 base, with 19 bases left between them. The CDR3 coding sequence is TGTGCCAGCAGCTCGGGACACGGGTTTTTGTCTGGGGCCAACGTCCTGACTTTC. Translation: CASSSGHGFLSGANVLTF.

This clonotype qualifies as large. The CDR3 bases are TGTGCCAGCAGTTACATCGGACAGAATCAGCCCCAGCATTTT. Translated, it gives CASSYIGQNQPQHF. The chain combines TRBV6-5 with TRBJ1-5, with D perhaps matching TRBD1 (6 bases). The V and J ends lost 2 bases and 4 bases respectively, with 9 bases between them. This CDR3 comprises 14 residues. Germline V gene sequence: CDR1 MNHEY, CDR2 SVGAGI.

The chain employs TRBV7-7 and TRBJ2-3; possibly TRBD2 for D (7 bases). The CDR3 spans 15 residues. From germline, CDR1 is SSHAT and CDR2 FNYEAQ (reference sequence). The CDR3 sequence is CARGLGGGDPETQYF. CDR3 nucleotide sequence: TGTGCTAGGGGGTTAGGGGGGGGTGACCCGGAGACGCAGTATTTT.

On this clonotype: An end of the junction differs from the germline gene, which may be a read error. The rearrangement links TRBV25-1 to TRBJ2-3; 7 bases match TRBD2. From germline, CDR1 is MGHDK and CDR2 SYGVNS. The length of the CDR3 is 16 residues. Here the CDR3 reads CASSAAGVGPRDMQYF. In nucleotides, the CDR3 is TGTGCCAGCAGTGCGGCGGGGGTGGGGCCCAGAGATATGCAGTATTTT. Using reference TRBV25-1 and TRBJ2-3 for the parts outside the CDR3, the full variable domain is EADIYQTPRYLVIGTGKKITLECSQTMGHDKMYWYQQDPGMELHLIHYSYGVNSTEKGDLSSESTVSRIRTEHFPLTLESARPSHTSQYLCASSAAGVGPRDMQYFGPGTRLTVL.

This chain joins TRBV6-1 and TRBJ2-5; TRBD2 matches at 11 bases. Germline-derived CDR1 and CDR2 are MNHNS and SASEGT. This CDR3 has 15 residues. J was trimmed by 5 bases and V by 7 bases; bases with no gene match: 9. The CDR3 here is CASNGLAGGRETQYF. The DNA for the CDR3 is TGTGCCAGCAATGGACTAGCGGGCGGCAGGGAGACCCAGTACTTC.

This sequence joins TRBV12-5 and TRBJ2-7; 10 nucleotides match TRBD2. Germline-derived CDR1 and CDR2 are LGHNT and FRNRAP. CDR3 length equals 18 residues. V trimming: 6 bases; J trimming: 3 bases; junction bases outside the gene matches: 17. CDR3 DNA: TGTGCTAGTGGACCCCTCCGAGTAGCGGGAGGAGCCCTCTACGAGCAGTACTTC. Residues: CASGPLRVAGGALYEQYF.